The subject of this entry is one T cell receptor (beta chain). Its antigen has not been determined. No base-level quality is on record; no much larger clone is a single base apart. All of the isolated RNA was reverse transcribed with the High Capacity cDNA Reverse Transcription Kit, so expressed TCRB transcripts were sequenced. Deep immunoSEQ sequencing was applied to naive, central memory and regulatory T cell samples, giving an average of roughly 3.5 million total reads per sample. Sorted cells were lysed in RLT buffer, and RNA was extracted using DNase-treated RNeasy Micro or Mini kits according to cell number. To prevent cross-contamination, each cell subset was processed individually, whereas patient and healthy donor samples were processed jointly. The immunoSEQ multiplex PCR was used to amplify TCRB sequences from cDNA, generating 87-bp fragments that spanned the CDR3 region. Sequencing of the amplicons was done on the Illumina HiSeq platform. Under the source paper's analysis protocol: PCR bias was corrected computationally using synthetic template baselines, and reads within Hamming distance 2 were collapsed, with unmergeable singletons discarded. By aligning reads against IMGT, V, D and J genes, CDR3 length, and insertions or deletions at six rearrangement sites were assigned. Within each subset, clonotype counts were normalized to sorted cell number, and only after that were true diversity and Gini coefficients computed with the tcR R package. Repertoire sharing was quantified using the overlap coefficient calculated on TCRB nucleotide sequences. Out-of-frame TCRB sequences from naive cells were analyzed as a proxy for the pre-selection repertoire. TCRdb took over this immuneACCESS table, retaining in-frame rearrangements with V and J assigned. Such tables are incomplete; in checked studies, under half of the missing clones stem from an unresolved V gene, and the remainder is unexplained. The DNA gave D and trimming, while V, J and clone size come from that table. For this sample there are hundreds of thousands of clones; roughly 10% appear just once. The top ten clonotypes cover around 0.015% of the sample.

This specimen comes from a study of beta chain features in type 1 diabetes (dated by TCRdb to 2016 to 2019). General notes on the study: No differences in mean age, gender distribution, total cell number or subset yield were found between patients and healthy donors. Whereas all 30 or so donors provided naive and central memory subsets, regulatory and stem cell-like memory subsets were isolated from just 8 patients and roughly 8 healthy donors. A total of 100 million to 110 million sorted cells were examined across all samples, and a strong correlation was observed between cell number per subset and RNA yield. In the study, recently diagnosed type 1 diabetes patients and matched healthy donors were compared on the TCRB repertoires of their sorted circulating CD4+ T cell subsets.

CDR1 is given as LNHDA and CDR2 as SQIVND, both from the germline V gene (reference sequence). V trim: 5 bases; J trim: 4 bases; unmatched bases: 4. The CDR3, from cysteine to phenylalanine, totals 14 residues. Only CDR3 DNA is held: 42 bases, read in frame from base 1. Study-wide findings and limitations: Naive, central memory and regulatory TCRB repertoires appeared to be more alike among patients than among healthy donors. HLA sub-analyses involved small numbers of individuals, so any influence of HLA type on TCRB rearrangement remained unresolved. Because cDNA was sequenced instead of genomic DNA, activated cells with high expression could be over-represented, although the groups did not differ in activation or CD3 levels. A moderate but significant shortening of TCRB CDR3 length was observed in type 1 diabetes patients in all four CD4+ subsets. Fewer insertions and more nucleotide deletions at VDJ recombination sites were observed in patients with type 1 diabetes, implying thymic rearrangement abnormalities. PCR might favor shorter templates, but patient and control samples were amplified and corrected together, so any skew would affect both groups equally.

Each donor gave one peripheral blood draw, roughly 0.11 L on average, collected into heparinised tubes. A BD FACSAria II was used to sort naive, central memory, regulatory and stem cell-like memory CD4+ T cells with a panel that included CD45RO, CCR7, CD25, CD127, CD95 and CD27. All sorted populations exceeded 98% purity. PBMCs were isolated immediately by Lymphoprep density gradient centrifugation and stained directly without culture. To minimize batch effects, samples were stained and sorted in pairs, one healthy donor with one patient per experiment. The receptor chain draws on TRBV19 and TRBJ1-2, with TRBD1 identical over 10 junction bases. The sequence derives from a man aged 25 to 45 with type 1 diabetes. Material: naive CD4+ T cells from blood. Taken with the paper, the label for cell subset or site translates to: true naive CD4+ T cells. The CDR3 sequence is CASSPRQGAYGYTF. DNA sequence: TGTGCCAGTAGTCCTCGACAGGGGGCCTATGGCTACACCTTC.